The clone carrying this TCR beta chain was detected only a few times. The antigen is unknown. Via CD45RO/CCR7/CD25/CD127/CD95/CD27, cells of the CD4+ naive, central memory, regulatory and stem cell-like memory subsets were sorted. Investigators reverse transcribed all isolated RNA, so they sequenced expressed TCRB transcripts. The method was immunoSEQ multiplex PCR; TCRdb's version includes in-frame clones alone and lacks a portion of them. The sample has about 470,000 clones, approximately 28% seen once. These data belong to a study of beta chain features in type 1 diabetes. Study-level findings and limits: Across patients, naive, central memory and Treg TCRB repertoires exhibited apparently greater similarity than was observed across healthy donors.

The V and J ends lost 4 bases and 8 bases, in that order; junction bases with no gene match: 14. Germline assignment: CDR1 GTSNPN and CDR2 SVGIG (reference sequence). This CDR3 has 15 amino acids. What was sequenced was naive CD4+ T cells from blood. This TCR derives from a man aged 18 to 29 in good health. This chain links TRBV30 with TRBJ1-2, with TRBD1 identical over 9 bases. The CDR3 loop reads CAWKGQGHRPAGYTF. The CDR3, as DNA: TGTGCCTGGAAGGGACAGGGCCACCGTCCGGCGGGCTACACCTTC.